This T cell receptor (beta chain) was obtained from a study of identifying expanded T cells in peripheral blood. Study outcomes and limitations: Approximately two-week clone count variance significantly increased as total template count grew. Differentially abundant clones: about 1.2 between replicates, 15 to 17 at roughly 2 weeks, 18 to 20 at four.

Regarding this clone: No antigen is known for it.

CDR1 and CDR2 from the germline V gene are SEHNR and FQNEAQ (reference sequence). V gave up 2 bases and J gave up 1 base, with 14 bases separating them. The CDR3 covers 16 residues. Method: immunoSEQ multiplex PCR; TCRdb's copy keeps in-frame clones and lacks some. The repertoire consists of around 47,000 clones, with about 80% occurring once and the leading ten covering 14%. The V gene is TRBV7-9, the J gene TRBJ1-1; D gene ambiguous. Material for sequencing was blood. This clonotype was sampled from a person aged 18 to 70 in good health. This CDR3 reads CASSLIVKGPNTEAFF. The CDR3 bases are TGTGCCAGCAGCTTAATTGTAAAAGGACCGAACACTGAAGCTTTCTTT.